What follows describes a single T cell receptor beta chain. The assay was immunoSEQ multiplex PCR, and TCRdb's table has in-frame clones only and misses some. The data contain about 45,000 clones, more than 75% of them singletons. Time point here: peripheral blood 6 weeks after treatment start. The sample belongs to a study of PD-L1 blockade in urothelial cancer. The length of the CDR3 is 16 residues. The V end was cut by 2 bases, the J end by 5 bases, with 16 bases between. Germline CDR1 MGHRA, CDR2 YSYEKL. Sample: PBMCs, taken around atezolizumab (anti-PD-L1) treatment. The receptor's source is a man in his 60s with urothelial cancer. The V gene is TRBV4-1, the J gene TRBJ2-1; perhaps TRBD2 as D (5 bases). The CDR3 nucleotides are TGCGCCAGCAGCCAATCAGACGGACTGGTTAACAATGAGCAGTTCTTC. Its protein product is CASSQSDGLVNNEQFF.